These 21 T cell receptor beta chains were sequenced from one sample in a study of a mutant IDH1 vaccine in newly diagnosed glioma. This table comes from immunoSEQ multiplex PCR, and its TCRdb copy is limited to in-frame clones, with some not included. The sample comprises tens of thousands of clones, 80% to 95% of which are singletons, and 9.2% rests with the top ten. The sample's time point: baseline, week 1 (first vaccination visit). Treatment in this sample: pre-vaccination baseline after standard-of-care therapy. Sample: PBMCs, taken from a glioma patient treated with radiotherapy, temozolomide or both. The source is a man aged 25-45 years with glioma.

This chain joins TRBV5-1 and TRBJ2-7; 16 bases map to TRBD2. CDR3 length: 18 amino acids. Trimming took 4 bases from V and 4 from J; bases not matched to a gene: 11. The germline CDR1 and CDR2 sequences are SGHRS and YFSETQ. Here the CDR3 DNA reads TGCGCCAGCAGCCAACAGGGGACTAGCGGGAGGGCTTCATACGAGCAGTACTTC. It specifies CASSQQGTSGRASYEQYF.

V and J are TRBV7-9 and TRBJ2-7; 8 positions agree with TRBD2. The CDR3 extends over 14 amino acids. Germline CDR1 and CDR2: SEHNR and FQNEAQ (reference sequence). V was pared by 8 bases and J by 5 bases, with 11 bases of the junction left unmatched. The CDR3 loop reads CASGAKAGDHEQYF. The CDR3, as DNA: TGTGCCAGCGGGGCAAAAGCGGGAGACCACGAGCAGTACTTC.

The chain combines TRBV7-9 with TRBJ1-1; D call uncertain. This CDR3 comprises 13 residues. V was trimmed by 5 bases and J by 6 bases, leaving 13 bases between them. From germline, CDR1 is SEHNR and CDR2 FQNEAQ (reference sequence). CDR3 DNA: TGTGCCAGCAGCCCGGTCGGGGAACCTGAAGCTTTCTTT. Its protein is CASSPVGEPEAFF. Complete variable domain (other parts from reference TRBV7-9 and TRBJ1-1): DTGVSQNPRHKITKRGQNVTFRCDPISEHNRLYWYRQTLGQGPEFLTYFQNEAQLEKSRLLSDRFSAERPKGSFSTLEIQRTEQGDSAMYLCASSPVGEPEAFFGQGTRLTVV.

CDR3 region: CASSSRPYNEQFF. The CDR3, as DNA: TGTGCCAGCAGCTCCCGGCCCTACAATGAGCAGTTCTTC. The rearrangement links TRBV9 to TRBJ2-1; no firm D call. Germline V gene data show CDR1 as SGDLS and CDR2 as YYNGEE. Trimming removed 4 bases at V and 2 bases at J, with 7 bases between. The CDR3 consists of 13 residues.

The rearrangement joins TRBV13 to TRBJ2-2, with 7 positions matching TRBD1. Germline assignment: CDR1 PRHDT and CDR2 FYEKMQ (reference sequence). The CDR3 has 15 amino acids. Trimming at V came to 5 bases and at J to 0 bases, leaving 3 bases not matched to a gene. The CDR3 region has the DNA TGTGCCAGCAGCGCCGGGACAGCGAACACCGGGGAGCTGTTTTTT. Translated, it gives CASSAGTANTGELFF.

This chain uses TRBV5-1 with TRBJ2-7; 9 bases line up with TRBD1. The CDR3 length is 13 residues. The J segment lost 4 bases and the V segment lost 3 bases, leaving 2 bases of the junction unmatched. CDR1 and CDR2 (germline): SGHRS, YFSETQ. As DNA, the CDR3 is TGCGCCAGCAGCTGGGGGACAGGGTACGAGCAGTACTTC. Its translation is CASSWGTGYEQYF.

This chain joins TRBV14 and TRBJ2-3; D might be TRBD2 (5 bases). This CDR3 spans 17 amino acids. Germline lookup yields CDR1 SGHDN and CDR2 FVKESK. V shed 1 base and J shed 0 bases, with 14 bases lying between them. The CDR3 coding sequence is TGTGCCAGCAGCCAAGGGACGGGGTGGACTAGCACAGATACGCAGTATTTT. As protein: CASSQGTGWTSTDTQYF.

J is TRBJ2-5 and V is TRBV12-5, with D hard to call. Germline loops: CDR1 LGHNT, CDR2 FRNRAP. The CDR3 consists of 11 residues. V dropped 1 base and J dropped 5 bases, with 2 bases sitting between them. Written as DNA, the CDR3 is TGTGCTAGTGGTTTGGGTGAGACCCAGTACTTC. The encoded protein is CASGLGETQYF.

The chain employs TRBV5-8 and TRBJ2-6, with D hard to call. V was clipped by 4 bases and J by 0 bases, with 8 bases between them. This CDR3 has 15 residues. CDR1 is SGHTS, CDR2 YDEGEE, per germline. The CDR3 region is CASSRAFSGANVLTF. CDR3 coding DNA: TGTGCCAGCAGCCGGGCCTTCTCTGGGGCCAACGTCCTGACTTTC.

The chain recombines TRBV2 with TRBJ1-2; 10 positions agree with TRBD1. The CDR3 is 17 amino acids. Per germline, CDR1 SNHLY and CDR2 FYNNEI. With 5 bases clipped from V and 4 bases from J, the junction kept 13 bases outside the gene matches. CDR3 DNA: TGTGCCAGCAGTACGCCATTGACAGGGGGCGCGTCCTATGGCTACACCTTC. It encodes CASSTPLTGGASYGYTF.

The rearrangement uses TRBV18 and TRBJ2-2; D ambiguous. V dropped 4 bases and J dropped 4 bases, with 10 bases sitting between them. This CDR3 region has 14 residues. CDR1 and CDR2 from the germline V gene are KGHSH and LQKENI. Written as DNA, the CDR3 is TGTGCCAGCTCACTCAATCTACGCACCGGGGAGCTGTTTTTT. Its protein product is CASSLNLRTGELFF.

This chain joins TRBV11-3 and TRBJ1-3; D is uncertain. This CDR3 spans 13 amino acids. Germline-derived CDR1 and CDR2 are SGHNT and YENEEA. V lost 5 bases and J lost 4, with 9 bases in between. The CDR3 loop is CASSPDLGNTIYF. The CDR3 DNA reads TGTGCCAGCAGCCCCGACCTGGGAAACACCATATATTTT.

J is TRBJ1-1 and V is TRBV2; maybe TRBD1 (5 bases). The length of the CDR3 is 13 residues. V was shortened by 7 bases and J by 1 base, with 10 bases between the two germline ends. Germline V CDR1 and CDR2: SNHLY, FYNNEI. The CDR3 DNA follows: TGTGCCAGCACGGGGCAGGGGAACACTGAAGCTTTCTTT. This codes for CASTGQGNTEAFF.

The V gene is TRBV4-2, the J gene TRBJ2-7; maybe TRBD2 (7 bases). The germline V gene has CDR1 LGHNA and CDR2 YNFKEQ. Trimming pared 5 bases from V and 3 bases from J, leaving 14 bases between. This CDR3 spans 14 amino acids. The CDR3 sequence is CASSEAGADYEQYF. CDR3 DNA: TGTGCCAGCAGCGAGGCGGGGGCTGACTACGAGCAGTACTTC.

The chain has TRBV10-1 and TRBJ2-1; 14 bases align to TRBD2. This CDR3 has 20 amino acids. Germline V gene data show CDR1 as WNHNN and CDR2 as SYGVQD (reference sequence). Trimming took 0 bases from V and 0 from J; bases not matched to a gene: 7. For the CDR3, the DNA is TGCGCCAGCAGTGAGTCCGTTCGACTAGCGGGAGGGCCCTCCTACAATGAGCAGTTCTTC. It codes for CASSESVRLAGGPSYNEQFF.

This CDR3 is CASSLGGVLGSYEQYF. The DNA of the CDR3 is TGTGCCAGCAGTTTGGGGGGGGTATTGGGCTCCTACGAGCAGTACTTC. This sequence joins TRBV28 and TRBJ2-7; TRBD2 matches 7 bases. Unmatched junction bases numbered 8, after V lost 3 bases and J lost 0 bases. The length of the CDR3 is 16 residues. Germline CDR1 is MDHEN and CDR2 is SYDVKM.

CDR3 nucleotide sequence: TGTGCCAGCTCACAACAAGGGATTCGGAATTCACCCCTCCACTTT. It yields the protein CASSQQGIRNSPLHF. The chain combines TRBV18 with TRBJ1-6; D gene ambiguous. V was cut by 4 bases and J by 7 bases, with 14 bases left in between. The CDR3 totals 15 residues. Germline CDR1 and CDR2: KGHSH and LQKENI. The complete variable domain, with remaining parts taken from reference TRBV18 and TRBJ1-6, reads NAGVMQNPRHLVRRRGQEARLRCSPMKGHSHVYWYRQLPEEGLKFMVYLQKENIIDESGMPKERFSAEFPKEGPSILRIQQVVRGDSAAYFCASSQQGIRNSPLHFGNGTRLTVT.

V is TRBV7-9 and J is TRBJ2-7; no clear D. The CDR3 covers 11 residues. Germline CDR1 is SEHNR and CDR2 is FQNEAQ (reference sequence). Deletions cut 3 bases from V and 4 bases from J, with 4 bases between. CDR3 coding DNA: TGTGCCAGCAGCTTTGAGTACGAGCAGTACTTC. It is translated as CASSFEYEQYF.

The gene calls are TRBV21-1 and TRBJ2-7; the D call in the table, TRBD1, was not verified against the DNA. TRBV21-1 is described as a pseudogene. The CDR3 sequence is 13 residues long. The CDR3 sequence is CASSKGQTYEQYF. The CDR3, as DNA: TGTGCCAGCAGCAAGGGACAAACGTACGAGCAGTACTTC.

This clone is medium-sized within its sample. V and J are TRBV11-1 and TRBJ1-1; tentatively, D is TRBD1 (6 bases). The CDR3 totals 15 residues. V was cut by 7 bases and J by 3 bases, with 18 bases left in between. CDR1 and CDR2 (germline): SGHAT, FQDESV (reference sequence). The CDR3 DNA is TGTGCCAGCACACCAGGCACGGGGGCTCACACTGAAGCTTTCTTT. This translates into CASTPGTGAHTEAFF.

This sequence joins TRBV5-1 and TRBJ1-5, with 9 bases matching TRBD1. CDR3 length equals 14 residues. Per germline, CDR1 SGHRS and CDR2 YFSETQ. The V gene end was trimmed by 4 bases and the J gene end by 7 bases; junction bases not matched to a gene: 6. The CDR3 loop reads CASSLGQGSQPQHF. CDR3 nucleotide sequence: TGCGCCAGCAGCCTGGGACAGGGTTCGCAGCCCCAGCATTTT.